This passage covers 18 T cell receptor beta chains from one sample sequenced in a study of blood T cell repertoires in COVID-19. TCRdb's copy holds only in-frame clones and misses some; the assay was immunoSEQ multiplex PCR. Among 90,000 to 120,000 clones listed, about 91% were seen once. Sequences were obtained from peripheral blood. Receptor source: a human donor in a cohort sampled during active COVID-19.

The J gene is TRBJ1-5, the V gene TRBV21-1. TRBV21-1 is designated a pseudogene. This CDR3 has 13 residues. The CDR3 here is CASSKGGEQPQHF. The CDR3 nucleotides are TGTGCCAGCAGCAAAGGGGGAGAGCAGCCCCAGCATTTT.

The CDR3 nucleotides are TGTGCCAGCTCTCCTACCAGACAGGAGGTCGGAAACACCATATATTTT. Translating gives CASSPTRQEVGNTIYF. The V gene is TRBV18, the J gene TRBJ1-3, with D possibly TRBD1 on 6 matching bases. The V end was cut by 6 bases, the J end by 4 bases, with 19 bases between. The CDR3 spans 16 residues. Looked up from germline, CDR1 is KGHSH and CDR2 is LQKENI.

The chain is built from TRBV7-2 and TRBJ2-3, with D possibly matching TRBD1 (5 bases). The CDR3 contains 13 residues. Trimming cost V 1 base and J 4 bases, with 6 bases left between them. Germline lookup yields CDR1 SGHTA and CDR2 FQGNSA. CDR3 residues: CASSLGRADTQYF. In DNA, the CDR3 is TGTGCCAGCAGCTTAGGCAGGGCAGATACGCAGTATTTT.

The J gene is TRBJ1-1, the V gene TRBV6-5; 8 nucleotides agree with TRBD1. Germline CDR1 is MNHEY and CDR2 is SVGAGI. CDR3 length: 15 residues. Losses at the gene ends were 6 bases for V and 5 bases for J; bases not matched to a gene: 11. CDR3 DNA sequence: TGTGCCAGCAGGCCCTGGGACAGGTCCGGGACTGAAGCTTTCTTT. It encodes CASRPWDRSGTEAFF.

The rearrangement uses TRBV3-1 (or the pseudogene TRBV3-2) and TRBJ1-3, with D possibly matching TRBD1 (6 bases). Germline V lookup: CDR1 LGHDT, CDR2 YNNKEL (reference sequence). The CDR3 covers 17 residues. V shed 1 base and J shed 0 bases, with 13 bases lying between them. CDR3 amino acids: CASSQGQVYVSGNTIYF. Here the CDR3 DNA reads TGTGCCAGCAGCCAAGGACAGGTCTACGTCTCTGGAAACACCATATATTTT.

The chain uses TRBV30 and TRBJ1-2, with TRBD1 matching 9 bases. V gave up 8 bases and J gave up 3 bases; unmatched junction bases: 7. CDR1 is GTSNPN and CDR2 is SVGIG in the germline V gene (reference sequence). The CDR3 has 13 residues. The CDR3 region has the DNA TGTGCCGTCCCGGACAGGGGTTACTATGGCTACACCTTC. Translated: CAVPDRGYYGYTF.

The chain couples TRBV6-2 or TRBV6-3 to TRBJ1-2; D is unresolved. Between the trimmed V and J ends, which lost 6 bases and 4 bases, there was a span of 9 bases. The CDR3 contains 12 residues. The germline V gene encodes CDR1 MNHEY and CDR2 SVGEGT. This chain's CDR3 is CASSVRVYGYTF. The CDR3 DNA reads TGTGCCAGCAGCGTGCGAGTCTATGGCTACACCTTC.

This chain connects TRBV7-2 to TRBJ2-3, with D hard to call. CDR3 length: 15 amino acids. The V gene lost 5 bases and the J gene lost 1 base, with 13 bases spanning the gap. The germline CDR1 and CDR2 sequences are SGHTA and FQGNSA. The CDR3: CASSQWATGTDTQYF. The CDR3 coding sequence is TGTGCCAGCAGCCAATGGGCTACGGGCACAGATACGCAGTATTTT.

V gene TRBV19 combines with J gene TRBJ2-2; D is undetermined. This CDR3 region has 13 residues. Trimming left V 3 bases short and J 5 bases short, with 7 bases between. Germline V CDR1 and CDR2: LNHDA, SQIVND (reference sequence). CDR3 DNA: TGTGCCAGTAGTATCTCCAGGACCGGGGAGCTGTTTTTT. Its translation: CASSISRTGELFF.

The rearrangement joins TRBV27 to TRBJ1-2, with a tentative D call TRBD1 (6 bases). Trimming removed 6 bases at V and 7 bases at J, with 15 bases between. This CDR3 has 13 amino acids. Germline V gives CDR1 MNHEY, CDR2 SMNVEV (reference sequence). CDR3 in amino acids: CASSPAGGGGYTF. CDR3 bases: TGTGCCAGCAGCCCTGCGGGGGGCGGTGGCTACACCTTC.

The chain joins TRBV3-1 (or the pseudogene TRBV3-2) to TRBJ1-2; D unresolved. Germline assignment: CDR1 LGHDT and CDR2 YNNKEL (reference sequence). Trimming pared 1 base from V and 0 bases from J, leaving 15 bases between. The CDR3 extends over 17 amino acids. CDR3 DNA: TGTGCCAGCAGCCAAGGGCTGTACAATACAGCTAACTATGGCTACACCTTC. This codes for CASSQGLYNTANYGYTF.

The chain is built from TRBV9 and TRBJ2-3, with TRBD2 identical over 8 bases. J was trimmed by 4 bases and V by 0 bases; bases with no gene match: 7. The CDR3 is 16 amino acids. The germline CDR1 and CDR2 sequences are SGDLS and YYNGEE. The CDR3 DNA reads TGTGCCAGCAGCGTAGTACCGGGGGGGCAGTCAGATACGCAGTATTTT. Protein sequence: CASSVVPGGQSDTQYF. Drawing the rest from reference TRBV9 and TRBJ2-3, the complete variable domain is DSGVTQTPKHLITATGQRVTLRCSPRSGDLSVYWYQQSLDQGLQFLIQYYNGEERAKGNILERFSAQQFPDLHSELNLSSLELGDSALYFCASSVVPGGQSDTQYFGPGTRLTVL.

The CDR3 region has the DNA TGTGCCAGCAGCCTCACAGGGGTCGGCGAGCAGTACTTC. Protein product: CASSLTGVGEQYF. V and J are TRBV5-8 and TRBJ2-7; 7 bases map to TRBD1. Germline V gene data show CDR1 as SGHTS and CDR2 as YDEGEE. Trimming removed 4 bases from V and 6 bases from J; junction bases left unmatched: 7. This CDR3 region has 13 residues.

CDR3 loop: CASSISGVPGIMTQYF. The CDR3 DNA reads TGTGCCAGCAGTATCAGCGGGGTCCCGGGGATTATGACGCAGTATTTT. V and J are TRBV27 and TRBJ2-3; 7 nucleotides agree with TRBD2. This CDR3 is built from 16 residues. CDR1 and CDR2 (germline): MNHEY, SMNVEV (reference sequence). Losses at the gene ends were 5 bases for V and 9 bases for J; bases not matched to a gene: 17.

V and J are TRBV4-1 and TRBJ2-3, with 11 positions matching TRBD2. CDR3 size: 17 residues. Germline lookup yields CDR1 MGHRA and CDR2 YSYEKL. The V segment lost 1 base and the J segment 4 bases; nucleotides outside the gene matches: 7. Here the CDR3 DNA reads TGCGCCAGCAGCCAAGGTGCGCTAGCGGGAGGCCCAGATACGCAGTATTTT. It yields the protein CASSQGALAGGPDTQYF.

The V gene is TRBV7-9, the J gene TRBJ2-1; 8 bases align to TRBD1. The CDR3 consists of 16 residues. The J segment lost 0 bases and the V segment lost 4 bases, leaving 5 bases of the junction unmatched. The germline gives CDR1 SEHNR, CDR2 FQNEAQ (reference sequence). Written as DNA, the CDR3 is TGTGCCAGCAGCTCCCACAGGGGGAGCTCCTACAATGAGCAGTTCTTC. Translated, it gives CASSSHRGSSYNEQFF.

The chain employs TRBV15 and TRBJ1-5; 8 bases fit TRBD1. This CDR3 is built from 15 residues. V dropped 0 bases and J dropped 6; count of bases not matched to a gene: 4. The germline V gene has CDR1 LNHNV and CDR2 YYDKDF (reference sequence). CDR3 DNA: TGTGCCACCAGCAGAGACAGGGGGCAAGGTCAGCCCCAGCATTTT. Amino acids: CATSRDRGQGQPQHF.

The chain combines TRBV4-1 with TRBJ2-2; TRBD2 might be the D (6 bases). Per the germline V gene, CDR1 is MGHRA and CDR2 is YSYEKL. This CDR3 is 16 amino acids long. The ends were cut back, 0 bases at V and 2 bases at J, with 10 bases in the middle. CDR3 sequence reads: CASSQERRGNTGELFF. The CDR3 DNA reads TGCGCCAGCAGCCAAGAACGGAGGGGAAACACCGGGGAGCTGTTTTTT.